Described below is a single T cell receptor (beta chain) sequence and its context. The antigen it binds to is not known. Within one base of it there is no much larger clone, and no base qualities were kept. The time point label for this specimen denotes: sample taken at primary tumor resection. Samples were obtained from approximately 76 patients with early-stage, untreated non-small cell lung cancer from the lung TRACERx cohort. Without any cell sorting, TCR sequencing was performed on whole RNA extracted either from tumor and nontumor lung tissue or from cryopreserved PBMC samples. Only patients with enough RNA available from two or more tumor regions were chosen for TCR sequencing. The library was built by means of 5' RACE. Sequenced using a NextSeq 500. In the TCR library protocol, a unique molecular identifier was attached to each TCR cDNA molecule so that PCR and sequencing errors could be corrected. On the study's bioinformatics: TCR identification, UMI-based error correction and CDR3 extraction were performed with Decombinator tools. Expanded TCRs were defined as those above a frequency of 2 per 1,000, corresponding to the top 1% of the tumor frequency distribution. Rényi diversity was computed with the R vegan package after subsampling each repertoire 100 times to 5,000 TCRs. To build CDR3 similarity networks, amino acid triplet string-kernel similarity was used, and CDR3s were connected when their pairwise similarity was above 0.82. TCRdb applied fastp at Q25 and MiXCR to the public reads, then kept only in-frame beta chains. When rows share a CDR3 protein, they turn into one entry using the most common DNA and genes. These V and J calls originate from TCRdb's pipeline instead of the authors' own analysis. For this sample there are under 85,000 distinct CDR3 sequences; about 8% appear just once. The top ten constitute about 6.8% of the sample.

The source of the sample is a study of spatial heterogeneity in lung cancer (dated by TCRdb to between 2018 and 2021). As for the study more broadly: More beta-chain than alpha-chain transcripts were consistently detected, likely reflecting higher beta-chain transcript abundance. TCR repertoire features were related to nonsynonymous mutation counts determined by whole-exome sequencing of tumor tissue. In the raw uncorrected reads, each unique combination of TCR and UMI appeared more than ten times on average. Both alpha and beta chains were TCR-sequenced in samples taken at surgery, namely 220 tumor regions, around 64 matched nontumor lung samples and 56 PBMC samples. TCR alpha and beta repertoires were quantitatively compared across multiple tumor regions, matched nontumor lung and blood in non-small cell lung cancer. The study at large found these results: Confirming at a functional level the hypothesis that regional TCRs recognize regional mutations was considered to require additional single-cell paired TCR alpha and beta sequencing. Ubiquitous expanded tumor TCRs were found in blood more often at tumor resection than at routine follow-up.

V is cut back by 3 bases and J by 2 bases, with 9 bases in the junction unmatched. The germline V gene yields KGHDR for CDR1 and SFDVKD for CDR2. Measured from the cysteine to the phenylalanine, the CDR3 is 19 residues long. Left in the record is the CDR3 DNA by itself, 57 bases read in frame from the first base. The chain joins TRBV24-1 to TRBJ2-3; TRBD2 agrees with 14 junctional bases. Specimen: PBMCs, collected at surgery. The sequence derives from a male donor with early-stage non-small cell lung cancer. The CDR3 region has the sequence CATSDPGLAGGHNTDTQYF. The sequence in DNA is TGTGCCACCAGTGATCCCGGACTAGCGGGAGGCCATAACACAGATACGCAGTATTTT.